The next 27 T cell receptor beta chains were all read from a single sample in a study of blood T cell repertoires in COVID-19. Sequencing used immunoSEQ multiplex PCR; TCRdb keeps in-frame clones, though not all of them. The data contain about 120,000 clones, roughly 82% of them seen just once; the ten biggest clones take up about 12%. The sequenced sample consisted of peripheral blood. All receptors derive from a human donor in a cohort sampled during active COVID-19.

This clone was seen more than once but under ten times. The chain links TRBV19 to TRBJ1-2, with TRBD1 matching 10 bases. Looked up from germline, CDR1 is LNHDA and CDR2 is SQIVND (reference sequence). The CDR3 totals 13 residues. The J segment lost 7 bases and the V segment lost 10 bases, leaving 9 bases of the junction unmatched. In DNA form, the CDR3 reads TGTGCCACTTGGGACAGGGGCTTACGTGGCTACACCTTC. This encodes CATWDRGLRGYTF.

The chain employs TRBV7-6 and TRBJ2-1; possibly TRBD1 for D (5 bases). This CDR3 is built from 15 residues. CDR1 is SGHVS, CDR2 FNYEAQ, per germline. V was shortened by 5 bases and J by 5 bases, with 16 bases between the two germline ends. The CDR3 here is CASSGAWTKNNEQFF. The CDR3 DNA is TGTGCCAGCAGCGGGGCATGGACGAAAAACAATGAGCAGTTCTTC.

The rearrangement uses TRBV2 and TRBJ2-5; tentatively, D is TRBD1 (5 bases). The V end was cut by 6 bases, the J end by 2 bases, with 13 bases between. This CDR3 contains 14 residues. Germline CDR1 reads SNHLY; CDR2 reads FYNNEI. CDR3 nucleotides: TGTGCCAGCAGCTTCGACAGATTTCAAGAGACCCAGTACTTC. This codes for CASSFDRFQETQYF.

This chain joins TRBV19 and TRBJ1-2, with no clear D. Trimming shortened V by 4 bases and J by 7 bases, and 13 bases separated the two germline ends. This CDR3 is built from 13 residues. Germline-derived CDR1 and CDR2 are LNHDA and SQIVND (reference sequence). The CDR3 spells CASSTDSVGGYTF. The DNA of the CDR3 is TGTGCCAGTAGTACTGACTCGGTGGGTGGCTACACCTTC.

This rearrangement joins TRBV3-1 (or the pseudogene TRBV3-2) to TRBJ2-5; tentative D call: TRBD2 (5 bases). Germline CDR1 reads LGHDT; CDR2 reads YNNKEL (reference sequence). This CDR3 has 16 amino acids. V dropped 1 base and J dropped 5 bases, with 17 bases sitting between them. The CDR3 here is CASSQVRRTLRETQYF. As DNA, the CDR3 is TGTGCCAGCAGCCAAGTGAGGAGGACCCTCAGGGAGACCCAGTACTTC.

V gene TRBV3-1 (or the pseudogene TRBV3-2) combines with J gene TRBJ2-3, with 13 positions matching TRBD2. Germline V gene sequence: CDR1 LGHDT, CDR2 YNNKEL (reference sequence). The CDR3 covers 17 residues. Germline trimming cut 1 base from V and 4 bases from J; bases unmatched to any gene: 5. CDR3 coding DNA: TGTGCCAGCAGCCAAGCATCCGGGACTAGCGGGGCAGATACGCAGTATTTT. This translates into CASSQASGTSGADTQYF.

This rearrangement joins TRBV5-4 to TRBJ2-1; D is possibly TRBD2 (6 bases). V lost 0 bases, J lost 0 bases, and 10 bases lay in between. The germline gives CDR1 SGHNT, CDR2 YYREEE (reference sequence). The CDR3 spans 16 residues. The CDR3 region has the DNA TGTGCCAGCAGCTTGGCCGTAGCGGCCTCCTACAATGAGCAGTTCTTC. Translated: CASSLAVAASYNEQFF.

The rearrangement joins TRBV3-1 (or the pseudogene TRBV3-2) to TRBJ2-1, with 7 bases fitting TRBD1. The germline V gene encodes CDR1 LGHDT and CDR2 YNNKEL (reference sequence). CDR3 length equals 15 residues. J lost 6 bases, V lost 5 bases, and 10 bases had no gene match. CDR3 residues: CASSNTGALFNEQFF. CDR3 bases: TGTGCCAGCAGCAACACAGGGGCGCTTTTCAATGAGCAGTTCTTC.

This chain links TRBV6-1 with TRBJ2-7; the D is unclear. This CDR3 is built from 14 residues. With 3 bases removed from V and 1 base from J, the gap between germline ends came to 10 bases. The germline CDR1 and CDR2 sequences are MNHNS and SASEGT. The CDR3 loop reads CASSELVSSYEQYF. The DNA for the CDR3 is TGTGCCAGCAGTGAGTTAGTTTCTTCCTACGAGCAGTACTTC.

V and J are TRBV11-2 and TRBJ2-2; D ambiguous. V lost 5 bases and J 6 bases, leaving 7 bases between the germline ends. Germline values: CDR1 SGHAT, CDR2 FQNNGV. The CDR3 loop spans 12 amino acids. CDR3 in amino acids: CASSPLAGELFF. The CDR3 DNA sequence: TGTGCCAGCAGCCCCTTAGCCGGGGAGCTGTTTTTT.

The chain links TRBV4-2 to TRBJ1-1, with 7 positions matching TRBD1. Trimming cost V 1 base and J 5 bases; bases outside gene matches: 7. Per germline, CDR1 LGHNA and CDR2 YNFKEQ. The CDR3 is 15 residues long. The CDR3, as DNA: TGTGCCAGCAGCCAAGTACAGGGGACGGAAACTGAAGCTTTCTTT. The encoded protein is CASSQVQGTETEAFF.

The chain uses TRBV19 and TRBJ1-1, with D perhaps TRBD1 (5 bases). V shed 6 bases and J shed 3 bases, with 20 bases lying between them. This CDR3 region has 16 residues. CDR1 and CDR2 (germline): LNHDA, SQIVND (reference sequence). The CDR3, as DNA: TGTGCCAGTAGATATTTCCTCCAAGGGGCGGACACTGAAGCTTTCTTT. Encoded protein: CASRYFLQGADTEAFF.

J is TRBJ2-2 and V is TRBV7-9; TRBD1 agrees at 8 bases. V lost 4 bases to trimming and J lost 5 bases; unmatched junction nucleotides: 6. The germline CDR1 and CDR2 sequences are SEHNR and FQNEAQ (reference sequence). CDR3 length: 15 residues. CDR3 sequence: CASSSDRGRTGELFF. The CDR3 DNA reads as TGTGCCAGCAGCTCCGACAGGGGAAGAACCGGGGAGCTGTTTTTT.

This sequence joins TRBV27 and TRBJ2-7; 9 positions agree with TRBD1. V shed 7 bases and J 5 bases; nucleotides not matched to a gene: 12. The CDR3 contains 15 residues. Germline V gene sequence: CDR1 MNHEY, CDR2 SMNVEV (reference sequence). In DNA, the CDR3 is TGTGCCAGCAACCCTTTGACAGGGGGTGCGGACGAGCAGTACTTC. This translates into CASNPLTGGADEQYF.

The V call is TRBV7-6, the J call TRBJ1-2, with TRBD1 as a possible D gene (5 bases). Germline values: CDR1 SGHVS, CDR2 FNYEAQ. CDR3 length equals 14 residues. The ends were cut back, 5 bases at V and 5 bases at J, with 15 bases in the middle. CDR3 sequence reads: CASSPGGLGYGYTF. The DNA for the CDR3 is TGTGCCAGCAGCCCCGGGGGGTTGGGGTATGGCTACACCTTC.

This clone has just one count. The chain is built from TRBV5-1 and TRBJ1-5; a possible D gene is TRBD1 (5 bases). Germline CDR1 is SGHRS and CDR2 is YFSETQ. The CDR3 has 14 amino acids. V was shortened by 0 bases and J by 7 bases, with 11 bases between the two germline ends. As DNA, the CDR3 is TGCGCCAGCAGCTTGGACGGGGGTGGGCAGCCCCAGCATTTT. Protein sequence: CASSLDGGGQPQHF.

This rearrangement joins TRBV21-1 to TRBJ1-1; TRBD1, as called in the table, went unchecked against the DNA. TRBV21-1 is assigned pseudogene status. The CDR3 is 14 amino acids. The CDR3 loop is CASSLTGMNTEAFF. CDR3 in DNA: TGTGCCAGCAGTTTGACAGGGATGAACACTGAAGCTTTCTTT.

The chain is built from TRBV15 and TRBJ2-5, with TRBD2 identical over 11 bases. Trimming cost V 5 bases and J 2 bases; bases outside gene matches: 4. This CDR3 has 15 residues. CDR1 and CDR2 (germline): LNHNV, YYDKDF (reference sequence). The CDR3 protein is CATSVLAGEQETQYF. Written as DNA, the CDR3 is TGTGCCACCAGCGTACTAGCGGGGGAGCAAGAGACCCAGTACTTC.

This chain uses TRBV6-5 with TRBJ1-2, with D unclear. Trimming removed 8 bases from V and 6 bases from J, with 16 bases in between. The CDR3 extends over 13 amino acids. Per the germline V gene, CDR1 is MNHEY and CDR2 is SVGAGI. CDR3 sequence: CASSRGGGHGYTF. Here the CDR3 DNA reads TGTGCCAGCTCCCGGGGAGGAGGGCATGGCTACACCTTC.

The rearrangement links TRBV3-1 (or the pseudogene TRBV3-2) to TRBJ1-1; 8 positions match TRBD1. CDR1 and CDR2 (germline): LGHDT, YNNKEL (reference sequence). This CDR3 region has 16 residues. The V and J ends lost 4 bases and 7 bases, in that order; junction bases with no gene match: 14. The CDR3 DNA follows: TGTGCCAGCAGCCTTCGTCCGATCAGGGGGCAAGGTGAAGCTTTCTTT. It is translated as CASSLRPIRGQGEAFF.

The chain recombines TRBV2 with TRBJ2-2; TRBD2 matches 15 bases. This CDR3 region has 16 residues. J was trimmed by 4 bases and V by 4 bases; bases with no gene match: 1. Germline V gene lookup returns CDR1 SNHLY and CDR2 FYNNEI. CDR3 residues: CASSVGLAGGTGELFF. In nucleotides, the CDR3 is TGTGCCAGCAGTGTGGGACTAGCGGGGGGCACCGGGGAGCTGTTTTTT.

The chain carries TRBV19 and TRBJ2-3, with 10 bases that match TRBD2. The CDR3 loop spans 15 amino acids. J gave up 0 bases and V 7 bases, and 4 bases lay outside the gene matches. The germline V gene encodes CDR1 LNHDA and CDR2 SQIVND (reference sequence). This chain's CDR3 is CASTLAGVSTDTQYF. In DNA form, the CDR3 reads TGTGCCAGTACTCTAGCGGGGGTTAGCACAGATACGCAGTATTTT.

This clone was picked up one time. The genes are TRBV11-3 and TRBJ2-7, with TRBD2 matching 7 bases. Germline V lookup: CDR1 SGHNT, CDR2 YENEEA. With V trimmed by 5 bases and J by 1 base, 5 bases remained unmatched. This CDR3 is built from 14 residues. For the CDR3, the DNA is TGTGCCAGCAGCATGGGGGGGATTTCCTACGAGCAGTACTTC. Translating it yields CASSMGGISYEQYF.

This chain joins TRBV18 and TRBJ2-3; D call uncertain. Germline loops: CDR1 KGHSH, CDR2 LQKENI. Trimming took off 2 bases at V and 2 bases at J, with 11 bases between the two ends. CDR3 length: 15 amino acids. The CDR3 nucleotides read TGTGCCAGCTCACCATCCGCTACCTACACAGATACGCAGTATTTT. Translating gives CASSPSATYTDTQYF.

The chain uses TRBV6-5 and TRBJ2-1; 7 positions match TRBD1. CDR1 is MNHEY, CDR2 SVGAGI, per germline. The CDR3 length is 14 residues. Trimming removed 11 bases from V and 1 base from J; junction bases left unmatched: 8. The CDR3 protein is CAASQQGSYNEQFF. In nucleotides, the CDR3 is TGTGCCGCCTCCCAACAGGGGTCCTACAATGAGCAGTTCTTC.

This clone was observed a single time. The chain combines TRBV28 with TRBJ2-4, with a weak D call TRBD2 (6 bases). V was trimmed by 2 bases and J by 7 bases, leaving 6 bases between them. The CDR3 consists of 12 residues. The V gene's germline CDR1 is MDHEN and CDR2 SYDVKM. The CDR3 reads CASSLRGNIQYF. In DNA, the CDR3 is TGTGCCAGCAGTTTACGGGGGAACATTCAGTACTTC.

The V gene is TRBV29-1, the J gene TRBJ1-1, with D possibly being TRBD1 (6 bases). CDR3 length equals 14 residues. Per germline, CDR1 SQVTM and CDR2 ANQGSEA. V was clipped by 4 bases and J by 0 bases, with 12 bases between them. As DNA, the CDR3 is TGCAGCGTTGTCGATACAGGGCTGAACACTGAAGCTTTCTTT. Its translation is CSVVDTGLNTEAFF.